This T cell receptor beta chain was profiled in a study of CD8+ T cells in alopecia areata. A word on this clone: The target antigen is unknown.

RNA was isolated and reverse transcribed to cDNA, the sequencing template. Measured with immunoSEQ multiplex PCR; TCRdb has only the in-frame clones, and not every one. The repertoire holds roughly 120,000 clones, 58% seen once, with around 30% in the top ten. Described treatment: oral pan-JAK inhibitor, 5-10 mg twice daily. General study findings and limits: Scalp clonality and expanded CD8+ clones among the top 100 were significantly decreased by tofacitinib. Relative to normal scalp, lesional scalp, especially alopecia totalis/universalis, showed higher clonality.

Sequences were derived from CD8+ T cells sorted from blood, sampled at week 4, from a patient treated with tofacitinib. This sequence was found in a human donor with alopecia areata.

The CDR3 is CASSFSGVYNEQFF. In DNA, the CDR3 is TGTGCCAGCAGCTTTAGCGGAGTTTACAATGAGCAGTTCTTC. This chain connects TRBV11-3 to TRBJ2-1, with a possible D match to TRBD2 (6 bases). V was cut by 3 bases and J by 4 bases, with 10 bases left in between. Looked up from germline, CDR1 is SGHNT and CDR2 is YENEEA. CDR3 length equals 14 residues.